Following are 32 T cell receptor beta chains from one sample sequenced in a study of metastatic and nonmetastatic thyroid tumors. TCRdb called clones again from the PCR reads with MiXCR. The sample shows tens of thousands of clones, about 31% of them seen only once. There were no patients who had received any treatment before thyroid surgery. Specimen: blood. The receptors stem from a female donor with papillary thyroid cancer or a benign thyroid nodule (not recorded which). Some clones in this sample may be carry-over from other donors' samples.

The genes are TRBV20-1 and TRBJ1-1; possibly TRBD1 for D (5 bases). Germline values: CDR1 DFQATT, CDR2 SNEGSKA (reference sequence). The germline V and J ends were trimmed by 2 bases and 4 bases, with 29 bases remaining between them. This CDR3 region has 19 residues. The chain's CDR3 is CSARPPRQSFPFAGTEAFF. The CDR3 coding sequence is TGCAGTGCTAGACCCCCTCGACAGTCGTTCCCTTTCGCCGGCACTGAAGCTTTCTTT.

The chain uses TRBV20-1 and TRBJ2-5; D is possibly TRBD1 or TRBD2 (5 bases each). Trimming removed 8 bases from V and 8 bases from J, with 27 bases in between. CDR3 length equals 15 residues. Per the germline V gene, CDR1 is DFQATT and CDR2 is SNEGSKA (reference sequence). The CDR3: CSSVPGEGILDTQYF. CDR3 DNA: TGCAGTTCAGTCCCCGGTGAGGGGATCCTAGATACCCAGTACTTC.

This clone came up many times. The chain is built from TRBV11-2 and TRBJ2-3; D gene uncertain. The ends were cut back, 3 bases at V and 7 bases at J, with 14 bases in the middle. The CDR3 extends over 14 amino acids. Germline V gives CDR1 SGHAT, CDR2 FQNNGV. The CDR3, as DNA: TGTGCCAGCAGCTTCGAATTCGTGGGCAATACGCAGTATTTT. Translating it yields CASSFEFVGNTQYF.

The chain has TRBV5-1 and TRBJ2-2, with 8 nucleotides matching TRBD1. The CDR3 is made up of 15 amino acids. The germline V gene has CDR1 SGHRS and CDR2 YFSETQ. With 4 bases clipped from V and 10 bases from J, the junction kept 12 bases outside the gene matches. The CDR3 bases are TGCGCCAGCAGCCGGACAGGGCTGAACACCTTGGAGCTGTTTTTT. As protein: CASSRTGLNTLELFF.

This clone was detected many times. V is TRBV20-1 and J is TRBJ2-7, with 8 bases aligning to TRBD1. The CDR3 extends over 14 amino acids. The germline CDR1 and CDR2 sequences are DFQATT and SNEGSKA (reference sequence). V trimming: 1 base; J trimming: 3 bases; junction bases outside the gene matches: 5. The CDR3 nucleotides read TGCAGTGCTAGAGGGGACAGGTACCTCTACGAGCAGTACGTC. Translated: CSARGDRYLYEQYV.

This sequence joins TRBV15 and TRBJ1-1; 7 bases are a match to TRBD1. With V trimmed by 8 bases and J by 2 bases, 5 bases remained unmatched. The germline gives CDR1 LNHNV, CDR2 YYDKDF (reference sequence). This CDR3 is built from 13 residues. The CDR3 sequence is CATQDRANTEAFF. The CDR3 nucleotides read TGTGCCACCCAAGACAGGGCCAACACTGAAGCTTTCTTT.

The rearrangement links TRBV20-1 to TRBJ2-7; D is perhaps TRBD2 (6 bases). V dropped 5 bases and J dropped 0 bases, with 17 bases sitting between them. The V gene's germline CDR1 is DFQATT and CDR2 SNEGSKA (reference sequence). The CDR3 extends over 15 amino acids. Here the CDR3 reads CSAFHSGTSSYEQYF. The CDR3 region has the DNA TGCAGTGCTTTCCATAGCGGAACGAGCTCCTACGAGCAGTACTTC.

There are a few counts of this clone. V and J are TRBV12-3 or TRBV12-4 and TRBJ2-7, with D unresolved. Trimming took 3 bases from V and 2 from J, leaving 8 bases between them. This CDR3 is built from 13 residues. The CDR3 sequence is CASSFSEPYEQYF. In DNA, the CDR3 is TGTGCCAGCAGTTTCAGTGAACCCTACGAGCAGTACTTC.

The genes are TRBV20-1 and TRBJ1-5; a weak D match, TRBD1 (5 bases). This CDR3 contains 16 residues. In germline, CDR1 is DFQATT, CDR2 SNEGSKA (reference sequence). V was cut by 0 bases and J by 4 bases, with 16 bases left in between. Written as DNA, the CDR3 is TGCAGTGCTAGAGATATCAACAGGCATGGGAATCAGCCCCAGCATTTT. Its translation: CSARDINRHGNQPQHF.

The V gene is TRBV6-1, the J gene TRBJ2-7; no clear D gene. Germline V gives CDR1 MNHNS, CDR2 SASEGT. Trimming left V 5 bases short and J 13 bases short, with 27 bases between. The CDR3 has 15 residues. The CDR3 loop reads CASSLAPGGPGEHYF. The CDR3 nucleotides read TGTGCCAGCAGTCTTGCCCCGGGTGGGCCGGGCGAACATTACTTC.

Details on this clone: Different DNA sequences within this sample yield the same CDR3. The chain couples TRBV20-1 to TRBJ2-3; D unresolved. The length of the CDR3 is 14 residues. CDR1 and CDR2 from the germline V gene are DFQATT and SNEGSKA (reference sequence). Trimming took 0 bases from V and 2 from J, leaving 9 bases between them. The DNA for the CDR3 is TGCAGTGCTAGAGATCGTCCTATCACAGATACGCAGTATTTT. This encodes CSARDRPITDTQYF.

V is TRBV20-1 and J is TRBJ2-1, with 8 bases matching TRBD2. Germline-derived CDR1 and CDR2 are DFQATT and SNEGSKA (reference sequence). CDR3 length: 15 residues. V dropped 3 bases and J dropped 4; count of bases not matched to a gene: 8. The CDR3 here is CSARIVRGVYNEQFF. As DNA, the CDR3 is TGCAGTGCTAGGATCGTGCGGGGGGTATACAATGAGCAGTTCTTC.

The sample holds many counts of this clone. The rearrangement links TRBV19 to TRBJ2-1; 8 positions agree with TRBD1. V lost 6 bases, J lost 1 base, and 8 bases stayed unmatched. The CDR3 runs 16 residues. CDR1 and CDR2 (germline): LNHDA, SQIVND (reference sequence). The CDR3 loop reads CASRHPGGESYNEQFF. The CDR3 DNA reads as TGTGCCAGTAGGCATCCAGGGGGCGAGTCCTACAATGAGCAGTTCTTC.

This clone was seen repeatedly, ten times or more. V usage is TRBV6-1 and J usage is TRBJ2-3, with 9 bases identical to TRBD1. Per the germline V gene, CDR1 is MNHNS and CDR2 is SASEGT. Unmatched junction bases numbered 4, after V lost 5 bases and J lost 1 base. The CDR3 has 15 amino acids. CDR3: CASSLTGGGTDTQYF. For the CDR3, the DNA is TGTGCCAGCAGTCTGACAGGGGGTGGCACAGATACGCAGTATTTT.

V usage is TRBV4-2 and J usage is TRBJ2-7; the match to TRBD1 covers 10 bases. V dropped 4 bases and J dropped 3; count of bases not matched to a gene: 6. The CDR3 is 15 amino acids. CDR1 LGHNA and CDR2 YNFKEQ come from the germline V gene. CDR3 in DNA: TGTGCCAGCAGCCCCGAGGGACAGGGGATCTACGAGCAGTACTTC. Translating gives CASSPEGQGIYEQYF.

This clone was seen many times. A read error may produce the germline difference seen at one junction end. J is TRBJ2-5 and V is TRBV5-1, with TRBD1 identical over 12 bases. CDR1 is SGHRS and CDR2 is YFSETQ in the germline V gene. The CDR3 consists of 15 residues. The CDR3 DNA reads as TGCGCCAGCAGCTTGGGGGGACAGGGGGCAGAGACCCGGTACTTC. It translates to CASSLGGQGAETRYF. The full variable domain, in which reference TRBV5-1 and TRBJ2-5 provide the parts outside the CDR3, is KAGVTQTPRYLIKTRGQQVTLSCSPISGHRSVSWYQQTPGQGLQFLFEYFSETQRNKGNFPGRFSGRQFSNSRSEMNVSTLELGDSALYLCASSLGGQGAETRYFGPGTRLLVL.

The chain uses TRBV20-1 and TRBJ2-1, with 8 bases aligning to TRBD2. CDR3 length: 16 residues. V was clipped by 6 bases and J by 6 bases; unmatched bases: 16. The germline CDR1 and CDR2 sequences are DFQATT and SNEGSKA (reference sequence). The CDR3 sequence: CSARGSLAGISNEQFF. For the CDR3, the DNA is TGCAGTGCCCGGGGATCTCTAGCGGGCATTTCCAATGAGCAGTTCTTC.

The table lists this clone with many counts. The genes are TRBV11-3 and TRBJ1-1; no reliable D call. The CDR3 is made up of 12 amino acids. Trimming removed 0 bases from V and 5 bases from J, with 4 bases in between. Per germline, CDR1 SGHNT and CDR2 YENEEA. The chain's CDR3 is CASSLDFTEAFF. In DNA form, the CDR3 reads TGTGCCAGCAGCTTAGATTTTACTGAAGCTTTCTTT.

In DNA form, the CDR3 reads TGTGCCAGCAGTTATAGGGTGGGTAGCGGGAGCATCAACAATGAGCAGTTCTTC. As protein: CASSYRVGSGSINNEQFF. V gene TRBV6-5 combines with J gene TRBJ2-1; 9 bases align to TRBD2. The CDR3 loop spans 18 amino acids. Unmatched junction bases numbered 14, after V lost 3 bases and J lost 5 bases. Germline CDR1 is MNHEY and CDR2 is SVGAGI.

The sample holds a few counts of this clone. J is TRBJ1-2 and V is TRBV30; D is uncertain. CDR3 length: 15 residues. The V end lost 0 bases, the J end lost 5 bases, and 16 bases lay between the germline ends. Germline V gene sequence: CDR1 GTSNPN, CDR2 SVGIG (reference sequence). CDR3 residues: CAWSVAGGSSYGYTF. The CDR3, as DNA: TGTGCCTGGAGTGTAGCCGGTGGATCGTCATATGGCTACACCTTC.

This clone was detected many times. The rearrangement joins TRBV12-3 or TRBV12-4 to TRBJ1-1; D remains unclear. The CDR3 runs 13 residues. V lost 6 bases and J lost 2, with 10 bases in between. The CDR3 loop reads CASRDFTNTEAFF. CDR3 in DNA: TGTGCCAGCAGGGATTTTACTAACACTGAAGCTTTCTTT.

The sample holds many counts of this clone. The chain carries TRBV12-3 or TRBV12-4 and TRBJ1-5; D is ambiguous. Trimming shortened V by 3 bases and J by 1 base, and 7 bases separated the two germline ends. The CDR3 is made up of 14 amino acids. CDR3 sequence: CASSLRRSNQPQHF. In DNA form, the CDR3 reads TGTGCCAGCAGTTTGAGGAGAAGCAATCAGCCCCAGCATTTT.

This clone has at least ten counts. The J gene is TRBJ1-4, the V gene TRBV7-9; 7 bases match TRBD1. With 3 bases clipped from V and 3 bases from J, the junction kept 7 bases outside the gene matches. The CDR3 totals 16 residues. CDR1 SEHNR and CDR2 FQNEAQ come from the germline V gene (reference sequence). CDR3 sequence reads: CASSLPAGGANEKLFF. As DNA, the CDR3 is TGTGCCAGCAGCTTGCCGGCAGGGGGGGCTAATGAAAAACTGTTTTTT.

The CDR3 loop is CSASVIGTNEKLFF. The DNA for the CDR3 is TGCAGTGCTAGCGTCATAGGGACTAATGAAAAACTGTTTTTT. The chain joins TRBV20-1 to TRBJ1-4; D ambiguous. V was shortened by 3 bases and J by 2 bases, with 10 bases between the two germline ends. The CDR3 covers 14 residues. Germline V lookup: CDR1 DFQATT, CDR2 SNEGSKA (reference sequence).

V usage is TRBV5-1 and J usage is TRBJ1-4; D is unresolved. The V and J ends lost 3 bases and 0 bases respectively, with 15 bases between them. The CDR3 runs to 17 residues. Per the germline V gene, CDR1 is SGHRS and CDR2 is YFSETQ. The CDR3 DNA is TGCGCCAGCAGCTCCCTGGGAGGTACCGCAACTAATGAAAAACTGTTTTTT. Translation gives CASSSLGGTATNEKLFF.

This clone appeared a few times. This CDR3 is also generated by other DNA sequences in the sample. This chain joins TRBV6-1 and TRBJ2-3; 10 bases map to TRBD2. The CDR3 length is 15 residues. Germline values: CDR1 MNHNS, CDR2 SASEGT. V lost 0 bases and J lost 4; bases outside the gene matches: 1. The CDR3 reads CASSEAAGGPDTQYF. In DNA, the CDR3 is TGTGCCAGCAGTGAAGCAGCGGGAGGGCCAGATACGCAGTATTTT.

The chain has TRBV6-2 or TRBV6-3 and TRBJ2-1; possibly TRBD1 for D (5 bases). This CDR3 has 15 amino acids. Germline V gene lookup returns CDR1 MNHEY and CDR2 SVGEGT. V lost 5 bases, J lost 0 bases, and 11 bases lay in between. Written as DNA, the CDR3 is TGTGCCAGCAGTCTCAGGGCCAGCTCCTACAATGAGCAGTTCTTC. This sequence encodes CASSLRASSYNEQFF.

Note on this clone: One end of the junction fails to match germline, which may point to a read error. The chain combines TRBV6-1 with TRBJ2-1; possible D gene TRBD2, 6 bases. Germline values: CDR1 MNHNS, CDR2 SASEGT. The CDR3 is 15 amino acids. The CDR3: CSSRLSGDSYNEQFF. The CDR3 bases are TGTTCCAGCAGACTATCGGGAGATTCCTACAATGAGCAGTTCTTC.

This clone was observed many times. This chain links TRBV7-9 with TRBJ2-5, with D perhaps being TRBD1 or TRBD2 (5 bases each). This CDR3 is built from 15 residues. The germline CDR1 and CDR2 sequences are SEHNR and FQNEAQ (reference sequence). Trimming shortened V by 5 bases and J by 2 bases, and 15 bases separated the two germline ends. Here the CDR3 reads CASSPMGRRQETQYF. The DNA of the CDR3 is TGTGCCAGCAGCCCCATGGGACGGAGGCAAGAGACCCAGTACTTC. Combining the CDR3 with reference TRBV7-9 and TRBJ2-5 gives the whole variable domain DTGVSQNPRHKITKRGQNVTFRCDPISEHNRLYWYRQTLGQGPEFLTYFQNEAQLEKSRLLSDRFSAERPKGSFSTLEIQRTEQGDSAMYLCASSPMGRRQETQYFGPGTRLLVL.

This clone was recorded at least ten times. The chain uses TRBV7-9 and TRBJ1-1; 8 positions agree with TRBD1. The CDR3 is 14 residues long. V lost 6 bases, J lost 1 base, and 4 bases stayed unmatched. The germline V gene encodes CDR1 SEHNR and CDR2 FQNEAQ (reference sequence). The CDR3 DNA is TGTGCCAGCAGTCTACAGGGGGGGAACACTGAAGCTTTCTTT. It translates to CASSLQGGNTEAFF.

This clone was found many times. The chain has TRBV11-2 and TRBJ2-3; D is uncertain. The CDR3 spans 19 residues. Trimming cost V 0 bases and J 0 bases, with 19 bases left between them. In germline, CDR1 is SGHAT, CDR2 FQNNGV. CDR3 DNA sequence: TGTGCCAGCAGCTTAGATCGTGGTCAGCCCGTTATTAGCACAGATACGCAGTATTTT. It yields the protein CASSLDRGQPVISTDTQYF. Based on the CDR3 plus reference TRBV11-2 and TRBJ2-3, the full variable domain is EAGVAQSPRYKIIEKRQSVAFWCNPISGHATLYWYQQILGQGPKLLIQFQNNGVVDDSQLPKDRFSAERLKGVDSTLKIQPAKLEDSAVYLCASSLDRGQPVISTDTQYFGPGTRLTVL.

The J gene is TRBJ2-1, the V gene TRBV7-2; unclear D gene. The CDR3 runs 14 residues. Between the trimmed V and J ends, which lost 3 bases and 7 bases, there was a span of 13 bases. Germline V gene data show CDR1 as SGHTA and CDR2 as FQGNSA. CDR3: CASSFTGSRNEQFF. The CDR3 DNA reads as TGTGCCAGCAGCTTCACTGGTTCTAGGAATGAGCAGTTCTTC.